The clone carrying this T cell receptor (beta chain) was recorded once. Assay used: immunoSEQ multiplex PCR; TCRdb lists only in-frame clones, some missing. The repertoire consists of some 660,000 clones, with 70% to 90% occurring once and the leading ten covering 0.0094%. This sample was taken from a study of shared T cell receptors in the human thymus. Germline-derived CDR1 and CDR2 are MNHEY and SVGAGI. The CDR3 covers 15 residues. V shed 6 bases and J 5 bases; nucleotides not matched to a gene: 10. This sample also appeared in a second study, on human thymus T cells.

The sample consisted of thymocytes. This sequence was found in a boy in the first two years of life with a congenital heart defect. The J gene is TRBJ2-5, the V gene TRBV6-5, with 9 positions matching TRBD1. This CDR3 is CASRSTGGLGETQYF. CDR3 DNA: TGTGCCAGCAGGTCTACAGGGGGCCTGGGGGAGACCCAGTACTTC.